The rows below give T cell receptor beta chains drawn from one sample of a study of T cells after yellow fever vaccination. MiXCR, run by TCRdb on the 5' RACE reads, gives a single entry per CDR3 protein. The sample holds 200,000 to 250,000 distinct CDR3 sequences, 6.9% seen once. This material consisted of CD4+ T cells sorted from PBMCs, taken 15 days after the yellow fever booster vaccination. The receptors originated from a man aged 30-40 years who received the YFV17D yellow fever vaccine. The CDR3 runs from the conserved cysteine through the conserved F or W. Fields, in order: J gene, V gene, CDR3 protein.

TRBJ2-5,TRBV29-1,CSVVGGLLETQYF
TRBJ2-2,TRBV5-1,CASSTGTERIGGELFF
TRBJ1-6,TRBV6-1,CASRHGQPRDSPLHF
TRBJ1-1,TRBV20-1,CSAWGVNTEAFF
TRBJ2-7,TRBV27,CASSHRDRVPYEQYF
TRBJ2-1,TRBV15,CATSRDLGREFF
TRBJ2-3,TRBV5-1,CASSLQGPGTDTQYF
TRBJ2-7,TRBV5-1,CASKAGTGGFEQYF
TRBJ2-7,TRBV27,CASRGLAGGYEQYF
TRBJ2-7,TRBV25-1,CASSGQTPRGEQYF
TRBJ2-1,TRBV29-1,CSVDYMYEQFF
TRBJ2-4,TRBV14,CASSQAGIKNIQYF
TRBJ1-3,TRBV20-1,CSAGGGASRGNTIYF
TRBJ2-1,TRBV7-9,CASSRAPGLDNEQFF
TRBJ2-7,TRBV29-1,CSGGQGGVEQYF
TRBJ2-5,TRBV7-2,CASSFGTPKETQYF
TRBJ1-1,TRBV12-3/TRBV12-4,CASSLGGLTEAFF
TRBJ2-1,TRBV15,CATSPEARMGNEQFF
TRBJ2-2,TRBV6-1,CASGHGDTQTGELFF
TRBJ1-2,TRBV4-3,CASSPRDGDGYTF
TRBJ2-1,TRBV6-5,CASSYSASGRAKQFF
TRBJ2-1,TRBV12-3/TRBV12-4,CASSRGTANEQFF
TRBJ2-1,TRBV20-1,CSAGTSGRFNEQFF
TRBJ2-2,TRBV20-1,CSAGRGTGELFF
TRBJ2-1,TRBV7-3,CASSLTGKTGTGSYNEQFF
TRBJ2-1,TRBV24-1,CATSESVLAGGGGPWQFF
TRBJ1-5,TRBV20-1,CSASWGRGNQPQHF
TRBJ2-1,TRBV7-2,CASSLDGSSVNEQFF
TRBJ2-1,TRBV29-1,CSVDPQRTIGEQFF
TRBJ2-1,TRBV28,CASKISGTNEQFF
TRBJ2-2,TRBV19,CASSPSGSSGTGELFF
TRBJ1-1,TRBV5-1,CASSSGSGGTEAFF
TRBJ2-1,TRBV20-1,CSAQSIQRGANNEQFF
TRBJ1-3,TRBV20-1,CSAHNGNTIYF
TRBJ2-7,TRBV20-1,CSAAGGLAGFEQYF
TRBJ1-5,TRBV18,CASSPGEGYSNQPQHF
TRBJ2-5,TRBV20-1,CSGLIPGPGETQYF
TRBJ1-5,TRBV30,CACAKQGNQPQHF
TRBJ2-1,TRBV10-3,CAISESGRTEQFF
TRBJ2-3,TRBV30,CAWSKFRGRLGTDTQYF
TRBJ2-6,TRBV6-1,CASRTGVPGANVLTF
TRBJ2-7,TRBV20-1,CSALTSGSTEQYF
TRBJ1-2,TRBV18,CASSQNPGNYGYTF
TRBJ1-2,TRBV19,CASSSVQGNGYTF
TRBJ2-1,TRBV3-1,CASSQGLRYQFF
TRBJ2-2,TRBV6-2/TRBV6-3,CASSYSSGVGTGELFF
TRBJ2-1,TRBV29-1,CSVTGGAGNEQFF
TRBJ1-1,TRBV30,CAWGPRTVKNTEAFF
TRBJ2-1,TRBV30,CASRSGSGRHSYNEQFF
TRBJ2-1,TRBV2,CASTSESLEQFF
TRBJ2-2,TRBV12-3/TRBV12-4,CASSLISGGTGELFF
TRBJ2-7,TRBV5-1,CASSSLGNSGIAYEQYF
TRBJ2-2,TRBV7-6,CASSRLAENTGELFF
TRBJ2-7,TRBV5-4,CASSLRGSLYEQYF
TRBJ2-7,TRBV27,CASATAPGKLYEQYF